This is a list of T cell receptor beta chains from one sample in a study of beta chain features in type 1 diabetes. TCRdb's copy holds only in-frame clones and misses some; the assay was immunoSEQ multiplex PCR. The table lists more than 300,000 clones, 10% to 15% of them singletons, with about 0.018% in the top ten. Material for sequencing was naive CD4+ T cells from blood. The source is a man younger than 35 in good health. Both conserved end residues are part of each CDR3. A D gene is named only where the DNA matches it firmly. Expanded clones get a size class; other rows say once, few or many, or leave the size out.

j_gene: TRBJ1-1
len: 14
v_gene: TRBV6-5
abundance: few
d_gene: .
CDR3nt: TGTGCCAGCAACCCCCCTACGGGGAACACTGAAGCTTTCTTT
CDR3aa: CASNPPTGNTEAFF

j_gene: TRBJ1-4
len: 15
v_gene: TRBV7-9
abundance: few
d_gene: TRBD1
CDR3nt: TGTGCCAGCAGCCCCCGGGACAGGGGAAGAGAAAAACTGTTTTTT
CDR3aa: CASSPRDRGREKLFF

j_gene: TRBJ2-1
len: 12
v_gene: TRBV6-5
abundance: few
d_gene: .
CDR3nt: TGTGCCGGGCGTGGCTTTGCTGGTGAGCAGTTCTTC
CDR3aa: CAGRGFAGEQFF

j_gene: TRBJ2-1
len: 15
v_gene: TRBV6-5
abundance: .
d_gene: .
CDR3nt: TGTGCCAGCCAAACGGGGGACAGCAGGCCCAATGAGCAGTTCTTC
CDR3aa: CASQTGDSRPNEQFF

j_gene: TRBJ2-5
len: 17
v_gene: TRBV4-3
abundance: .
d_gene: TRBD1
CDR3nt: TGCGCCAGCAGCCTTAAATGGACAGGGGTTAGGCAAGAGACCCAGTACTTC
CDR3aa: CASSLKWTGVRQETQYF

j_gene: TRBJ1-1
len: 14
v_gene: TRBV28
abundance: .
d_gene: .
CDR3nt: TGTGCCAGCAGGAGACAGGCCTTGAACACTGAAGCTTTCTTT
CDR3aa: CASRRQALNTEAFF

j_gene: TRBJ2-3
len: 12
v_gene: TRBV5-1
abundance: few
d_gene: .
CDR3nt: TGCGCCAGCAGCTTCGAGAGGGATACGCAGTATTTT
CDR3aa: CASSFERDTQYF

j_gene: TRBJ2-1
len: 15
v_gene: TRBV4-2
abundance: few
d_gene: .
CDR3nt: TGTGCCAGCAGCCAAGATCCGGCAGAAGGGCGGGGGCAGTTCTTC
CDR3aa: CASSQDPAEGRGQFF

j_gene: TRBJ2-5
len: 15
v_gene: TRBV7-3
abundance: .
d_gene: TRBD2
CDR3nt: TGTGCCAGCAGCTTAATGGCGGGGGGGCTCGAGACCCAGTACTTC
CDR3aa: CASSLMAGGLETQYF

j_gene: TRBJ1-1
len: 15
v_gene: TRBV6-5
abundance: .
d_gene: .
CDR3nt: TGTGCCAGCAGTTACTCAGGCAGGGTGAACACTGAAGCTTTCTTT
CDR3aa: CASSYSGRVNTEAFF

j_gene: TRBJ1-2
len: 14
v_gene: TRBV7-2
abundance: .
d_gene: .
CDR3nt: TGTGCCAGCAGCCGTCGCGACAGTTGGTATGGCTACACCTTC
CDR3aa: CASSRRDSWYGYTF

j_gene: TRBJ2-7
len: 16
v_gene: TRBV28
abundance: few
d_gene: .
CDR3nt: TGTGCCAGCAGTCCTGGGGGGAAGTCCCCCCGACCCGAGCAGTACTTC
CDR3aa: CASSPGGKSPRPEQYF

j_gene: TRBJ2-7
len: 13
v_gene: TRBV30
abundance: .
d_gene: TRBD1
CDR3nt: TGTGCCTGGAGCCGGACAGGGTGGAACGAGCAGTACTTC
CDR3aa: CAWSRTGWNEQYF

j_gene: TRBJ1-2
len: 14
v_gene: TRBV9
abundance: .
d_gene: .
CDR3nt: TGTGCCAGCAGGACGGCGGGGAGGTTGGATGGCTACACCTTC
CDR3aa: CASRTAGRLDGYTF

j_gene: TRBJ2-1
len: 14
v_gene: TRBV4-3
abundance: .
d_gene: .
CDR3nt: TGCGCCAGCAGCCAAGATCTGGGCAATGGAGAGCAGTTCTTC
CDR3aa: CASSQDLGNGEQFF

j_gene: TRBJ1-2
len: 12
v_gene: TRBV28
abundance: .
d_gene: .
CDR3nt: TGTGCCACTCGCGGGGCAGGGTATGGCTACACCTTC
CDR3aa: CATRGAGYGYTF

j_gene: TRBJ1-6
len: 13
v_gene: TRBV4-2
abundance: .
d_gene: .
CDR3nt: TGTGCCAGCAGCTCAAGGAGTAATTCACCCCTCCACTTT
CDR3aa: CASSSRSNSPLHF

j_gene: TRBJ2-7
len: 13
v_gene: TRBV10-3
abundance: .
d_gene: TRBD1
CDR3nt: TGTGCCATCAGCCGGACAGGGGGCTACGAGCAGTACTTC
CDR3aa: CAISRTGGYEQYF

j_gene: TRBJ1-1
len: 13
v_gene: TRBV10-3
abundance: .
d_gene: .
CDR3nt: TGTGCCATCAGCGTGACTGGGAACACTGAAGCTTTCTTT
CDR3aa: CAISVTGNTEAFF

j_gene: TRBJ2-2
len: 17
v_gene: TRBV12-5
abundance: .
d_gene: TRBD1
CDR3nt: TGTGCTAGTGGTTTGGTGCAGGGGGCCTCAGATCCGAGGGAGCTGTTTTTT
CDR3aa: CASGLVQGASDPRELFF

j_gene: TRBJ1-6
len: 14
v_gene: TRBV4-1
abundance: few
d_gene: .
CDR3nt: TGCGCCAGCAGTCCGCCGGTCGATAATTCACCCCTCCACTTT
CDR3aa: CASSPPVDNSPLHF

j_gene: TRBJ2-1
len: 16
v_gene: TRBV5-1
abundance: .
d_gene: TRBD2
CDR3nt: TGCGCCAGCAGCGGTACTAGCGGGAGAACCTACAATGAGCAGTTCTTC
CDR3aa: CASSGTSGRTYNEQFF

j_gene: TRBJ1-1
len: 17
v_gene: TRBV7-8
abundance: few
d_gene: TRBD1
CDR3nt: TGTGCCAGCAGCTGGGGACCGGGACAGGGTCTTATGGGGGAAGCTTTCTTT
CDR3aa: CASSWGPGQGLMGEAFF

j_gene: TRBJ2-1
len: 15
v_gene: TRBV7-3
abundance: .
d_gene: TRBD2
CDR3nt: TGTGCCAGCAGCCTGGGACTAGCGGGAGTTAATGAGCAGTTCTTC
CDR3aa: CASSLGLAGVNEQFF

j_gene: TRBJ1-2
len: 12
v_gene: TRBV10-3
abundance: .
d_gene: TRBD1
CDR3nt: TGTGCCATCAGCCGGGGACAGTCTGGCTACACCTTC
CDR3aa: CAISRGQSGYTF

j_gene: TRBJ2-7
len: 13
v_gene: TRBV5-4
abundance: .
d_gene: .
CDR3nt: TGTGCCAGCAGCTTAGGGGCCTCCTACGAGCAGTACTTC
CDR3aa: CASSLGASYEQYF

j_gene: TRBJ2-1
len: 15
v_gene: TRBV7-9
abundance: few
d_gene: .
CDR3nt: TGTGCCAGCAGCTTAACGGGAGTGGGGAAGGATGAGCAGTTCTTC
CDR3aa: CASSLTGVGKDEQFF

j_gene: TRBJ1-3
len: 19
v_gene: TRBV30
abundance: few
d_gene: TRBD1
CDR3nt: TGTGCCTGGAGGAGATATCGGACAGGGGGATATATCTCTGGAAACACCATATATTTT
CDR3aa: CAWRRYRTGGYISGNTIYF

j_gene: TRBJ2-3
len: 14
v_gene: TRBV30
abundance: few
d_gene: .
CDR3nt: TGTGCCTGGATGTCGGGATTTAACACAGATACGCAGTATTTT
CDR3aa: CAWMSGFNTDTQYF

j_gene: TRBJ1-1
len: 12
v_gene: TRBV30
abundance: many
d_gene: TRBD1
CDR3nt: TGTGCCTGGAGTTACCCAGGGGGTAAAGCTTTCTTT
CDR3aa: CAWSYPGGKAFF

j_gene: TRBJ1-5
len: 13
v_gene: TRBV6-5
abundance: .
d_gene: TRBD1
CDR3nt: TGTGCCAGCAGTTGGACAGGGCGCCAGCCCCAGCATTTT
CDR3aa: CASSWTGRQPQHF

j_gene: TRBJ2-4
len: 14
v_gene: TRBV6-5
abundance: .
d_gene: .
CDR3nt: TGTGCCAGCAGTTACTCAGGGACTGGAAACATTCAGTACTTC
CDR3aa: CASSYSGTGNIQYF

j_gene: TRBJ1-2
len: 16
v_gene: TRBV7-8
abundance: .
d_gene: .
CDR3nt: TGTGCCAGCAGCCCCCATCCTGGACTCTTCGACTATGGCTACACCTTC
CDR3aa: CASSPHPGLFDYGYTF

j_gene: TRBJ1-1
len: 13
v_gene: TRBV29-1
abundance: .
d_gene: .
CDR3nt: TGCAGCGTCGCTTATCAGGGGAGCACTGAAGCTTTCTTT
CDR3aa: CSVAYQGSTEAFF

j_gene: TRBJ2-3
len: 18
v_gene: TRBV5-4
abundance: .
d_gene: TRBD2
CDR3nt: TGTGCCAGCAGCTTGGAACTAGCGGGGGACGGGAGCACAGATACGCAGTATTTT
CDR3aa: CASSLELAGDGSTDTQYF

j_gene: TRBJ1-1
len: 13
v_gene: TRBV6-6
abundance: .
d_gene: .
CDR3nt: TGTGCCAGCAGTTCCAGGGTTGGGACTGAAGCTTTCTTT
CDR3aa: CASSSRVGTEAFF

j_gene: TRBJ1-1
len: 16
v_gene: TRBV5-1
abundance: .
d_gene: TRBD1
CDR3nt: TGCGCCAGCAGCTTGGGGACAGGGGGCGAAAGGGATGAAGCTTTCTTT
CDR3aa: CASSLGTGGERDEAFF

j_gene: TRBJ2-1
len: 15
v_gene: TRBV29-1
abundance: many
d_gene: TRBD1
CDR3nt: TGCAGCGGACTCCGGGGGACAGGGGGCTACAATGAGCAGTTCTTC
CDR3aa: CSGLRGTGGYNEQFF

j_gene: TRBJ2-2
len: 16
v_gene: TRBV9
abundance: .
d_gene: .
CDR3nt: TGTGCCAGCAGCGTAGTGTCGAGCGCGTACACCGGGGAGCTGTTTTTT
CDR3aa: CASSVVSSAYTGELFF

j_gene: TRBJ2-7
len: 15
v_gene: TRBV7-6
abundance: .
d_gene: TRBD2
CDR3nt: TGTGCCAGCAGCGTAGGACTAGCAGAGTTTGGCGAGCAGTACTTC
CDR3aa: CASSVGLAEFGEQYF

j_gene: TRBJ2-5
len: 14
v_gene: TRBV9
abundance: .
d_gene: .
CDR3nt: TGTGCCAGCAGCGTAGCCGGGATTGAGGAGACCCAGTACTTC
CDR3aa: CASSVAGIEETQYF

j_gene: TRBJ2-7
len: 17
v_gene: TRBV7-2
abundance: few
d_gene: TRBD1
CDR3nt: TGTGCCAGCAGCTTAGAAACTGGGGGACAGGGGTTCTACGAGCAGTACTTC
CDR3aa: CASSLETGGQGFYEQYF